This T cell receptor (beta chain) was found in a study of T cells in localized non-small cell lung cancer. The assay was immunoSEQ multiplex PCR, and TCRdb's table has in-frame clones only and misses some. The repertoire holds 3,000 to 4,000 clones, with around 22% as singletons. Germline values: CDR1 LNHDA, CDR2 SQIVND (reference sequence). Trimming removed 6 bases from V and 4 bases from J, with 16 bases in between. This CDR3 has 14 amino acids. This TCR came from a man aged 18 to 49 with stage II lung adenocarcinoma. The genes are TRBV19 and TRBJ2-7, with D possibly called TRBD1 or TRBD2 (6 bases each). The specimen comprised lung tumor tissue, sampled before any cancer treatment. CDR3 amino acids: CASSRKGGRYEQYF. CDR3 bases: TGTGCCAGTAGCAGAAAAGGGGGGCGATACGAGCAGTACTTC.